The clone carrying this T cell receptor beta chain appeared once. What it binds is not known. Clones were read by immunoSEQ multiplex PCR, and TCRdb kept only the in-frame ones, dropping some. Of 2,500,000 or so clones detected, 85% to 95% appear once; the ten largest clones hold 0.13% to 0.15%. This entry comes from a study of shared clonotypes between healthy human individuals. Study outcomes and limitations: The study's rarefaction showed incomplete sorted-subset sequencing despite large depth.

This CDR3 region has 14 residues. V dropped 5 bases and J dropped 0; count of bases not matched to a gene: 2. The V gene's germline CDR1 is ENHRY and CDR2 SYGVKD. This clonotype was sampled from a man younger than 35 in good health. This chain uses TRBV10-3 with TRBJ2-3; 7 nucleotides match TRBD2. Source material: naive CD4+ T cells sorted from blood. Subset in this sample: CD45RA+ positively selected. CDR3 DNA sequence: TGTGCCATCAGTCGACTAGCAAGCACAGATACGCAGTATTTT. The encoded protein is CAISRLASTDTQYF.